Detailed here is one T cell receptor (beta chain). Its cognate antigen is unknown. For repertoire sequencing, the TCR beta CDR3 regions were amplified from RNA transcripts. An initial RT-PCR round employing HTBI primers preceded a second-round multiplex PCR. In TCRdb, the multiplex PCR reads were re-called with MiXCR into one record per CDR3 protein. This sample has roughly 300,000 distinct CDR3 sequences; roughly 17% occur once, and the top ten carry around 12%. Clinical symptoms, serum thyroxine, TRAb, thyroid ultrasound and orbital computed tomography formed the basis of diagnosis. What supplied the PBMCs was 10 ml of fresh peripheral blood. The data are from a study of Graves' ophthalmopathy and Graves' hyperthyroidism. Findings and caveats of the study: Progression of ophthalmopathy was predicted by the model with roughly 68% sensitivity and 72% to 85% specificity. Blood repertoires reportedly contained most expanded thyroid clonotypes above 0.001 frequency.

V was clipped by 5 bases and J by 5 bases, with 13 bases between them. Germline values: CDR1 SGHTA, CDR2 FQGNSA. The CDR3 covers 13 residues. The chain employs TRBV7-2 and TRBJ2-7, with D possibly TRBD1 on 5 matching bases. This TCR was recovered from an adult man with Graves' ophthalmopathy. The specimen sequenced was peripheral blood. CDR3 sequence: CASSAPQGDEQYF. CDR3 nucleotide sequence: TGTGCCAGCAGCGCACCCCAGGGCGACGAGCAGTACTTC. Using reference TRBV7-2 and TRBJ2-7 for the parts outside the CDR3, the full variable domain is GAGVSQSPSNKVTEKGKDVELRCDPISGHTALYWYRQSLGQGLEFLIYFQGNSAPDKSGLPSDRFSAERTGGSVSTLTIQRTQQEDSAVYLCASSAPQGDEQYFGPGTRLTVT.